Each of the 32 T cell receptor beta chains below was sequenced from the same sample in a study of technical replicates of blood from several donors. Measured with immunoSEQ multiplex PCR; TCRdb has only the in-frame clones, and not every one. The table has tens of thousands of clones, approximately 94% seen once; the top ten hold about 0.4%. The sequencing sample was made of T cells isolated from PBMCs. These receptors came from a human donor in good health.

This chain uses TRBV19 with TRBJ2-1, with a possible D match to TRBD1 (5 bases). The V end was cut by 3 bases, the J end by 9 bases, with 15 bases between. Germline CDR1 LNHDA, CDR2 SQIVND (reference sequence). This CDR3 is built from 14 residues. The CDR3, as DNA: TGTGCCAGTAGTATCCAGCAGGGTCTGGGTGAGCAGTTCTTC. This sequence encodes CASSIQQGLGEQFF.

CDR3 amino acids: CASSLSTTNYGYTF. The CDR3 nucleotides read TGTGCCAGCAGCTTAAGTACTACTAACTATGGCTACACCTTC. The chain has TRBV7-9 and TRBJ1-2; D remains ambiguous. The V end lost 2 bases, the J end lost 0 bases, and 7 bases lay between the germline ends. Germline CDR1 reads SEHNR; CDR2 reads FQNEAQ (reference sequence). CDR3 length: 14 amino acids.

With respect to this clone: Additional DNA sequences in this sample encode the identical CDR3. This chain uses TRBV5-1 with TRBJ2-1; D ambiguous. Germline loops: CDR1 SGHRS, CDR2 YFSETQ. This CDR3 is built from 12 residues. The V and J ends lost 0 bases and 6 bases respectively, with 4 bases between them. The CDR3 loop is CASSLASNEQFF. The CDR3 DNA is TGCGCCAGCAGCTTGGCTAGCAATGAGCAGTTCTTC.

This chain uses TRBV28 with TRBJ1-4; TRBD1 agrees at 8 bases. Germline V gene sequence: CDR1 MDHEN, CDR2 SYDVKM. This CDR3 is 14 amino acids long. V lost 5 bases to trimming and J lost 7 bases; unmatched junction nucleotides: 6. CDR3 sequence (DNA): TGTGCCAGCAGTAACACAGGGGGGATTGAAAAACTGTTTTTT. Its protein product is CASSNTGGIEKLFF.

Worth noting for this clone: The sample holds other DNA sequences that translate to the same CDR3. This rearrangement joins TRBV11-3 to TRBJ2-1; 7 bases are a match to TRBD2. Per germline, CDR1 SGHNT and CDR2 YENEEA. After removal of 0 bases from V and 9 bases from J, the junction contained 5 bases not matched to a gene. This CDR3 contains 14 residues. CDR3 nucleotide sequence: TGTGCCAGCAGCTTAGAGGCGGGAGCAGGTGAGCAGTTCTTC. Amino acid sequence: CASSLEAGAGEQFF.

The count of this clone is one. The chain combines TRBV29-1 with TRBJ2-7; possibly TRBD1 for D (6 bases). In germline, CDR1 is SQVTM, CDR2 ANQGSEA. The CDR3 totals 13 residues. The V and J ends lost 1 base and 5 bases respectively, with 12 bases between them. The CDR3 protein is CSVEGLGAHEQYF. The CDR3 DNA follows: TGCAGCGTTGAAGGTTTGGGGGCCCACGAGCAGTACTTC.

Concerning this clone itself: Germline and junction disagree at one end, which may indicate a read error. The rearrangement joins TRBV7-7 to TRBJ2-5; D is perhaps TRBD1 (6 bases). The CDR3 runs to 15 residues. CDR1 and CDR2 from the germline V gene are SSHAT and FNYEAQ (reference sequence). As DNA, the CDR3 is TGTGCTAGCAGCTCTATCCTGACAGGCCAAGAGACCCAGTACTTC. Translation: CASSSILTGQETQYF.

The rearrangement links TRBV5-1 to TRBJ2-7; 11 nucleotides line up with TRBD1. The V and J ends lost 0 bases and 4 bases, in that order; junction bases with no gene match: 9. CDR1 is SGHRS and CDR2 is YFSETQ in the germline V gene. The CDR3 loop spans 17 amino acids. CDR3 sequence (DNA): TGCGCCAGCAGCTTGGCGCCCTGGGACAGGGGGGAATACGAGCAGTACTTC. Residues: CASSLAPWDRGEYEQYF.

This chain's CDR3 is CASSLSSGRTDTQYF. The CDR3 DNA reads TGTGCCAGCAGCTTAAGTAGCGGGAGGACAGATACGCAGTATTTT. This rearrangement joins TRBV11-3 to TRBJ2-3; 10 nucleotides align to TRBD2. Germline CDR1 SGHNT, CDR2 YENEEA. CDR3 length: 15 residues. V dropped 2 bases and J dropped 3; count of bases not matched to a gene: 2.

The rearrangement joins TRBV19 to TRBJ1-5; 7 nucleotides agree with TRBD1. V shed 5 bases, J shed 1 base, and the junction held 8 bases outside the gene matches. Germline V lookup: CDR1 LNHDA, CDR2 SQIVND (reference sequence). This CDR3 spans 16 amino acids. The CDR3 sequence: CASSDPPGGSNQPQHF. As DNA, the CDR3 is TGTGCCAGTAGTGACCCCCCAGGGGGGAGCAATCAGCCCCAGCATTTT.

The chain has TRBV5-1 and TRBJ2-7, with 8 bases identical to TRBD1. Losses at the gene ends were 4 bases for V and 2 bases for J; bases not matched to a gene: 5. Germline V gene sequence: CDR1 SGHRS, CDR2 YFSETQ. The CDR3 has 14 amino acids. CDR3 region: CASSPRTGTYEQYF. As DNA, the CDR3 is TGCGCCAGCAGCCCCCGGACAGGGACCTACGAGCAGTACTTC.

The rearrangement links TRBV7-9 to TRBJ2-1, with D maybe TRBD1 (5 bases). Trimming removed 7 bases at V and 8 bases at J, with 15 bases between. The CDR3 contains 13 residues. Germline assignment: CDR1 SEHNR and CDR2 FQNEAQ (reference sequence). The DNA for the CDR3 is TGTGCCAGCAATCCCCCAATAGGGGATGAGCAGTTCTTC. It encodes CASNPPIGDEQFF.

The table lists this clone with a count of one. The gene calls are TRBV7-2 and TRBJ2-1, with D perhaps TRBD2 (6 bases). Germline V gene lookup returns CDR1 SGHTA and CDR2 FQGNSA. This CDR3 spans 13 amino acids. With 5 bases removed from V and 7 bases from J, the gap between germline ends came to 12 bases. CDR3: CASSQMEGNEQFF. In DNA form, the CDR3 reads TGTGCCAGCAGCCAAATGGAGGGGAATGAGCAGTTCTTC.

The CDR3 coding sequence is TGTGCCAGCAGCTTATTCGGGGCGGGAGTAAACGAGCAGTACTTC. Its translation is CASSLFGAGVNEQYF. V is TRBV7-3 and J is TRBJ2-7, with 7 positions matching TRBD2. V dropped 2 bases and J dropped 5; count of bases not matched to a gene: 9. Germline V gene sequence: CDR1 SGHTA, CDR2 FQGTGA. CDR3 length: 15 amino acids.

The chain employs TRBV9 and TRBJ2-2; tentatively, D is TRBD1 (5 bases). Trimming stripped 3 bases from V and 7 bases from J, with 16 bases between. This CDR3 is built from 15 residues. CDR1 and CDR2 from the germline V gene are SGDLS and YYNGEE. The CDR3 nucleotides are TGTGCCAGCAGCGGAGACGGCAGGGCGATCGGGGAGCTGTTTTTT. Its protein is CASSGDGRAIGELFF.

V and J are TRBV19 and TRBJ2-2, with 7 bases lining up with TRBD2. V shed 6 bases, J shed 1 base, and the junction held 2 bases outside the gene matches. This CDR3 region has 14 residues. Germline V CDR1 and CDR2: LNHDA, SQIVND (reference sequence). The CDR3 protein is CASSRGGNTGELFF. The CDR3, as DNA: TGTGCCAGTAGCCGCGGGGGGAACACCGGGGAGCTGTTTTTT.

J is TRBJ2-3 and V is TRBV28; possibly TRBD1 for D (6 bases). The CDR3 is made up of 17 amino acids. The germline V gene has CDR1 MDHEN and CDR2 SYDVKM. The V gene lost 0 bases and the J gene lost 3 bases, with 16 bases spanning the gap. The chain's CDR3 is CASSLWGAEGETDTQYF. In DNA, the CDR3 is TGTGCCAGCAGTTTATGGGGGGCCGAGGGGGAGACAGATACGCAGTATTTT.

J is TRBJ2-3 and V is TRBV6-5; D is possibly TRBD1 (5 bases). The CDR3 runs to 15 residues. The V end lost 8 bases, the J end lost 2 bases, and 17 bases lay between the germline ends. Germline V lookup: CDR1 MNHEY, CDR2 SVGAGI. The CDR3 nucleotides read TGTGCCAGCTCCCCTGAGACAGAGGACACAGATACGCAGTATTTT. Its protein product is CASSPETEDTDTQYF.

The rearrangement joins TRBV5-1 to TRBJ2-1; 9 bases are shared with TRBD1. The CDR3 loop spans 15 amino acids. The ends lost 2 bases at V and 7 bases at J; junction bases unmatched: 7. Germline V gene sequence: CDR1 SGHRS, CDR2 YFSETQ. For the CDR3, the DNA is TGCGCCAGCAGCTTCAGGACAGGGGACGGGAATGAGCAGTTCTTC. The encoded protein is CASSFRTGDGNEQFF.

The chain has TRBV5-6 and TRBJ2-3, with TRBD2 as a possible D gene (5 bases). Trimming shortened V by 4 bases and J by 6 bases, and 12 bases separated the two germline ends. Germline V CDR1 and CDR2: SGHDT, YYEEEE. CDR3 length equals 13 residues. CDR3 sequence (DNA): TGTGCCAGCAGCCACTTCGGGGAGGATACGCAGTATTTT. Its protein product is CASSHFGEDTQYF.

The V and J genes are TRBV4-1 and TRBJ2-3; TRBD1 might be the D (5 bases). This CDR3 has 15 residues. With 5 bases removed from V and 2 bases from J, the gap between germline ends came to 14 bases. Germline CDR1 and CDR2: MGHRA and YSYEKL. The CDR3 here is CASSSRTRNTDTQYF. The CDR3 nucleotides read TGCGCCAGCAGCTCCAGGACAAGGAACACAGATACGCAGTATTTT.

This chain uses TRBV4-1 with TRBJ2-3, with D possibly being TRBD2 (5 bases). Trimming took off 1 base at V and 1 base at J, with 18 bases between the two ends. This CDR3 comprises 18 residues. Germline lookup yields CDR1 MGHRA and CDR2 YSYEKL. CDR3 bases: TGCGCCAGCAGCCAAGTTGGTGACCCTATTAGCGGCACAGATACGCAGTATTTT. This gives the protein CASSQVGDPISGTDTQYF.

This rearrangement joins TRBV7-3 to TRBJ2-3; TRBD2 matches 9 bases. Trimming removed 4 bases from V and 9 bases from J; junction bases left unmatched: 5. Germline V CDR1 and CDR2: SGHTA, FQGTGA. This CDR3 has 13 amino acids. The chain's CDR3 is CASSSLAGDTQYF. The CDR3, as DNA: TGTGCCAGCAGCTCCTTAGCGGGAGACACGCAGTATTTT.

The chain carries TRBV27 and TRBJ2-7; weak D call: TRBD1 (6 bases). The length of the CDR3 is 15 residues. The germline V gene encodes CDR1 MNHEY and CDR2 SMNVEV (reference sequence). V was clipped by 4 bases and J by 3 bases, with 16 bases between them. CDR3 in DNA: TGTGCCAGCAGTTCCGGCAGGGGCGGAATCTACGAGCAGTACTTC. Amino acid sequence: CASSSGRGGIYEQYF.

V is TRBV19 and J is TRBJ2-5; 7 positions agree with TRBD1. The CDR3 covers 14 residues. The V and J ends lost 6 bases and 1 base, in that order; junction bases with no gene match: 5. Germline assignment: CDR1 LNHDA and CDR2 SQIVND (reference sequence). The CDR3 region is CASRNRGSQETQYF. The CDR3 nucleotides are TGTGCCAGTAGGAACAGGGGTTCCCAAGAGACCCAGTACTTC.

The J gene is TRBJ2-3, the V gene TRBV28, with 7 bases matching TRBD2. The junction had 7 bases not matched to a gene; V was cut back by 10 bases and J by 0 bases. The V gene's germline CDR1 is MDHEN and CDR2 SYDVKM. The CDR3 has 14 amino acids. The CDR3 loop is CATGRGGSTDTQYF. The CDR3 nucleotides are TGTGCCACAGGGAGGGGAGGTAGCACAGATACGCAGTATTTT.

The V call is TRBV19, the J call TRBJ1-4, with D unclear. This CDR3 has 15 residues. Trimming cost V 1 base and J 4 bases, with 10 bases left between them. Germline CDR1 and CDR2: LNHDA and SQIVND (reference sequence). For the CDR3, the DNA is TGTGCCAGTAGTATAGGAGGGAGGAATAATGAAAAACTGTTTTTT. Protein product: CASSIGGRNNEKLFF.

This clone was seen once. This chain joins TRBV7-9 and TRBJ1-2; tentatively, D is TRBD1 (5 bases). Trimming left V 1 base short and J 4 bases short, with 13 bases between. CDR3 length: 15 amino acids. The germline gives CDR1 SEHNR, CDR2 FQNEAQ (reference sequence). Here the CDR3 reads CASSLDAGPSYGYTF. CDR3 DNA sequence: TGTGCCAGCAGCTTAGACGCAGGGCCTTCCTATGGCTACACCTTC.

This chain links TRBV10-3 with TRBJ2-3; 7 bases line up with TRBD2. V lost 3 bases and J lost 1; bases outside the gene matches: 4. Germline V lookup: CDR1 ENHRY, CDR2 SYGVKD. This CDR3 comprises 15 residues. CDR3 amino acids: CAISESSGGTDTQYF. CDR3 sequence (DNA): TGTGCCATCAGTGAATCAAGCGGGGGCACAGATACGCAGTATTTT.

The V gene is TRBV5-1, the J gene TRBJ2-1; TRBD1 is a possible D gene (5 bases). Per the germline V gene, CDR1 is SGHRS and CDR2 is YFSETQ. The CDR3 consists of 14 residues. V was shortened by 3 bases and J by 4 bases, with 11 bases between the two germline ends. This chain's CDR3 is CASSSSDSYNEQFF. CDR3 coding DNA: TGCGCCAGCAGCTCATCCGACAGTTACAATGAGCAGTTCTTC.

This chain uses TRBV21-1 with TRBJ2-1; TRBD2, the table's D call, was not compared with the DNA. TRBV21-1 is assigned pseudogene status. The CDR3 is 11 residues long. CDR3 protein: CASSNREEQFF. CDR3 DNA sequence: TGTGCCAGCAGCAACCGAGAAGAGCAGTTCTTC.

The rearrangement joins TRBV7-2 to TRBJ2-7; no reliable D call. Per germline, CDR1 SGHTA and CDR2 FQGNSA. This CDR3 region has 14 residues. V was shortened by 4 bases and J by 1 base, with 11 bases between the two germline ends. The CDR3 loop is CASSYLVPSYEQYF. CDR3 sequence (DNA): TGTGCCAGCAGCTATCTAGTTCCGTCCTACGAGCAGTACTTC.